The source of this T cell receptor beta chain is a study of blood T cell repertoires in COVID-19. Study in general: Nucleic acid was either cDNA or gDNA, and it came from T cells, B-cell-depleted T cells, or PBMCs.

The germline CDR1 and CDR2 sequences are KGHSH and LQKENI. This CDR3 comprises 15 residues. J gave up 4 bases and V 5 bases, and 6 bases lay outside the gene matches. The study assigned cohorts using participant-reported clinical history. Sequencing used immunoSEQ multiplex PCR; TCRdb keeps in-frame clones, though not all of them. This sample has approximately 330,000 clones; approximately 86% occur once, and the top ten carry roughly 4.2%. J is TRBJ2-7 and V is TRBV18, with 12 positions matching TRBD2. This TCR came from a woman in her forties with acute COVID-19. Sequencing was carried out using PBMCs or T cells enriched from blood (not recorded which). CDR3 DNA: TGTGCCAGCTCAACCGGGACTAGCGGGCTATACGAGCAGTACTTC. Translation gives CASSTGTSGLYEQYF.